A selection of T cell receptor beta chains follows, all from one sample in a study of post-analysis software for immune sequencing data. TCRdb re-analysed the PCR reads in MiXCR, keeping a single row per CDR3 protein. The sample records roughly 650,000 distinct CDR3 sequences, approximately 60% being singletons. Sequencing was done on a sample of blood. These receptors came from a girl aged 2-10 years with multiple sclerosis. Each CDR3 is given with its conserved first and last residue. The order of the fields is CDR3 protein, CDR3 DNA, J gene, CDR3 length, D gene, V gene, clone size. D genes are given only for firm matches. The size of a clone is reported for some rows only, either as once, few or many, or as a class for expanded clones.

CASSRDRGRATEAFF | TGCGCCAGCAGCCGTGACAGGGGAAGGGCCACTGAAGCTTTCTTT | TRBJ1-1 | 15 | TRBD1 | TRBV5-1 | few
CSVVPGPHGTQYF | TGCAGCGTCGTCCCGGGACCCCACGGGACCCAGTACTTC | TRBJ2-5 | 13 | NA | TRBV29-1 | NA
CSAGGLAGRTYEQYF | TGCAGTGCTGGGGGACTAGCGGGACGAACCTACGAGCAGTACTTC | TRBJ2-7 | 15 | TRBD2 | TRBV20-1 | NA
CASIANTGELFF | TGTGCCAGCATCGCTAACACCGGGGAGCTGTTTTTT | TRBJ2-2 | 12 | NA | TRBV6-5 | NA
CSVARAQGAPTDTQYF | TGCAGCGTCGCGCGGGCACAGGGGGCCCCCACAGATACGCAGTATTTT | TRBJ2-3 | 16 | TRBD1 | TRBV29-1 | NA
CSVIEQGAYEQFF | TGCAGCGTTATTGAACAGGGCGCCTACGAGCAGTTCTTC | TRBJ2-1 | 13 | NA | TRBV29-1 | NA
CASPPRGGLAFTDTQYF | TGTGCCAGCCCACCCAGGGGAGGACTAGCGTTCACAGATACGCAGTATTTT | TRBJ2-3 | 17 | TRBD2 | TRBV12-3/TRBV12-4 | few
CASSSVMVGTEAFF | TGTGCCAGCAGCTCGGTGATGGTGGGGACTGAAGCTTTCTTT | TRBJ1-1 | 14 | NA | TRBV11-2 | once
CASSLTSGVFNEQFF | TGTGCCAGCAGCTTAACCAGCGGGGTGTTCAATGAGCAGTTCTTC | TRBJ2-1 | 15 | TRBD2 | TRBV7-2 | NA
CAIGGATEAFF | TGTGCCATCGGTGGGGCCACTGAAGCTTTCTTT | TRBJ1-1 | 11 | NA | TRBV10-3 | NA